These 16 T cell receptor beta chains came from one sample sequenced in a study of prognosis after radiotherapy for stage I lung cancer. TCR beta CDR3 was amplified from genomic DNA by two-round multiplex PCR. Every TRBV and TRBJ gene had its own specific primer in first-round PCR. TCRdb independently ran MiXCR on the multiplex PCR reads; one entry per CDR3 protein. In the table there are approximately 35,000 distinct CDR3 sequences, about 32% of which are singletons. The sample was PBMCs, taken before or after stereotactic body radiation therapy (not recorded which). The receptor source for this set is a donor over 45 with non-small cell lung cancer.

Comments on this clonotype: A single base separates this from a much larger clone, so it may be a read error. The CDR3 ends on some other residue instead of the conserved phenylalanine or tryptophan, so this is likely a read error. The genes are TRBV6-1 and TRBJ1-4; TRBD1 might be the D (5 bases). Trimming removed 8 bases from V and 7 bases from J, with 23 bases in between. This CDR3 has 16 residues. The V gene's germline CDR1 is MNHNS and CDR2 SASEGT. The CDR3 region has the DNA TGTGCCAGCCAAGACGGGGGGGGATCGGAGGGTGAAAAACTGTTTCTT. Translated: CASQDGGGSEGEKLFL.

Details on this clonotype: A much larger clone differs by one base, so this may be a read error. The gene calls are TRBV7-2 and TRBJ2-5; no definite D call. This CDR3 is 13 amino acids long. Trimming took 1 base from V and 5 from J, leaving 8 bases between them. Germline CDR1 and CDR2: SGHTA and FQGNSA. DNA of the CDR3: TGTGCCAGCAGCTTAGTTATTGGGGAGACCCAGTACTTC. Translation: CASSLVIGETQYF.

This clonotype showed up many times. The chain recombines TRBV6-2 or TRBV6-3 with TRBJ2-4, with TRBD1 as a possible D gene (5 bases). The CDR3 runs 16 residues. Per germline, CDR1 MNHEY and CDR2 SVGEGT. V lost 2 bases and J 0 bases, leaving 11 bases between the germline ends. The CDR3 nucleotides are TGTGCCAGCAGTTACACCGGACAACTAGCCAAAAACATTCAGTACTTC. It codes for CASSYTGQLAKNIQYF.

This clonotype was seen at least ten times. The chain has TRBV6-2 or TRBV6-3 and TRBJ1-1, with 9 bases that match TRBD1. V lost 4 bases and J lost 1; bases outside the gene matches: 10. This CDR3 comprises 17 residues. The germline gives CDR1 MNHEY, CDR2 SVGEGT. In nucleotides, the CDR3 is TGTGCCAGCAGTTCCAGAACAGGGGGCTGGAGGAACACTGAAGCTTTCTTT. Its protein product is CASSSRTGGWRNTEAFF.

This clonotype was recorded at least ten times. The V and J genes are TRBV7-9 and TRBJ2-6; D may match TRBD1 or TRBD2 (5 bases each). In germline, CDR1 is SEHNR, CDR2 FQNEAQ (reference sequence). V lost 1 base to trimming and J lost 15 bases, with 13 bases between them. The CDR3 contains 13 residues. DNA for the CDR3: TGTGCCAGCAGCTTAGGACAGAACGGAGGCCTGACTTTC. Protein product: CASSLGQNGGLTF.

This chain joins TRBV6-1 and TRBJ1-3; D is unresolved. Deletions cut 7 bases from V and 2 bases from J, with 6 bases between. Looked up from germline, CDR1 is MNHNS and CDR2 is SASEGT. CDR3 size: 12 residues. The CDR3 DNA is TGTGCCAGCACCACTCCTGGAAACACCATATATTTT. It yields the protein CASTTPGNTIYF.

To note about this clonotype: With only one base between it and a far larger clone, this is likely a read error. The CDR3 nucleotides are TGTGCCAGCAGTTACCGACAGGTACAGGTCATCTCCTACGAGCAGTACTTC. Its protein product is CASSYRQVQVISYEQYF. The rearrangement joins TRBV6-1 to TRBJ2-7; D is perhaps TRBD1 (6 bases). The V end lost 5 bases, the J end lost 0 bases, and 20 bases lay between the germline ends. The CDR3 has 17 amino acids. The V gene's germline CDR1 is MNHNS and CDR2 SASEGT.

To note about this clonotype: This likely stems from a read error, as it lies one base from a far larger clone. DNA of the CDR3: TGTGCCAGCAGTGCAGGACGCCTAATGGGAAACACCATATATTTT. Translating gives CASSAGRLMGNTIYF. The chain couples TRBV6-6 to TRBJ1-3; D not resolved. Germline CDR1 is MNHNY and CDR2 is SVGAGI (reference sequence). The CDR3 covers 15 residues. V was clipped by 5 bases and J by 4 bases, with 15 bases between them.

In its sample, this clonotype was seen a few times. The chain uses TRBV2 and TRBJ1-1, with D possibly being TRBD1 (5 bases). Looked up from germline, CDR1 is SNHLY and CDR2 is FYNNEI. The CDR3 has 15 residues. Trimming left V 6 bases short and J 5 bases short, with 19 bases between. The CDR3 DNA reads TGTGCCAGCAGCCGCACGGACATGGGGGGTACTGAAGCTTTCTTT. As protein: CASSRTDMGGTEAFF.

The chain carries TRBV5-1 and TRBJ2-1; no clear D gene. Trimming took 0 bases from V and 5 from J, leaving 6 bases between them. This CDR3 is built from 13 residues. CDR1 is SGHRS, CDR2 YFSETQ, per germline. The CDR3 is CASSLAYDNEQFF. CDR3 DNA sequence: TGCGCCAGCAGCTTGGCTTACGACAATGAGCAGTTCTTC.

This clonotype was recorded at least ten times. The chain couples TRBV7-2 to TRBJ2-2; 7 nucleotides line up with TRBD1. The CDR3 contains 15 residues. The junction had 8 bases not matched to a gene; V was cut back by 5 bases and J by 5 bases. Germline CDR1 is SGHTA and CDR2 is FQGNSA. The CDR3 DNA reads TGTGCCAGCAGCACACGACAGGGTTGGACCGGGGAGCTGTTTTTT. Translated, it gives CASSTRQGWTGELFF.

With regard to this clonotype: A far bigger clonotype differs at one base, so this is likely a read error. The CDR3 DNA is TGTGCCAGCAGGCACCTGGACAGGGCCCTTGGGGGGAATTCACCCCTCCACTTT. Translating gives CASRHLDRALGGNSPLHF. The chain employs TRBV6-9 and TRBJ1-6; 8 bases line up with TRBD1. CDR1 and CDR2 (germline): MNHGY, SVAAGI. This CDR3 comprises 18 residues. The J segment lost 7 bases and the V segment lost 6 bases, leaving 17 bases of the junction unmatched.

This clonotype was seen just once. This chain connects TRBV6-1 to TRBJ2-3, with 11 positions matching TRBD2. J gave up 4 bases and V 5 bases, and 8 bases lay outside the gene matches. The CDR3 covers 16 residues. CDR1 and CDR2 from the germline V gene are MNHNS and SASEGT. The CDR3 protein is CASSRVTSGGPDTQYF. The CDR3 nucleotides are TGTGCCAGCAGTCGTGTTACTAGCGGGGGACCAGATACGCAGTATTTT.

This clonotype has a handful of counts. A far larger clone is one base from this, pointing to a likely read error. The chain carries TRBV6-1 and TRBJ1-3; 7 bases are shared with TRBD1. The CDR3 totals 16 residues. Germline trimming cut 7 bases from V and 0 bases from J; bases unmatched to any gene: 9. The germline gives CDR1 MNHNS, CDR2 SASEGT. The CDR3 protein is CASISGGMVSGNTIYF. The CDR3 DNA reads as TGTGCCAGCATTTCAGGGGGAATGGTCTCTGGAAACACCATATATTTT.

This clonotype was detected only once. A clone one base away is much larger, so this may be a read error. The conserved closing phenylalanine or tryptophan is absent in this CDR3, likely reflecting a read error. The CDR3 DNA reads as TGTGCCAGCAGCTTCGGCGCGGGACCCTCCTACGAGCAGTACTCC. Translating it yields CASSFGAGPSYEQYS. The chain has TRBV11-2 and TRBJ2-7; D perhaps matches TRBD2 (6 bases). Germline CDR1 SGHAT, CDR2 FQNNGV. The CDR3 is 15 residues long. V dropped 3 bases and J dropped 0 bases, with 12 bases sitting between them.

This clonotype was counted ten times or more. This chain connects TRBV13 to TRBJ1-6, with 8 positions matching TRBD1. Per the germline V gene, CDR1 is PRHDT and CDR2 is FYEKMQ (reference sequence). V lost 5 bases, J lost 15 bases, and 12 bases stayed unmatched. The CDR3 has 14 residues. The CDR3 is CASSSDRGPSSLHF. The CDR3 coding sequence is TGTGCCAGCAGCAGCGACAGGGGCCCCTCGAGCCTCCACTTT. Full variable domain (remainder filled in from reference TRBV13 and TRBJ1-6): AAGVIQSPRHLIKEKRETATLKCYPIPRHDTVYWYQQGPGQDPQFLISFYEKMQSDKGSIPDRFSAQQFSDYHSELNMSSLELGDSALYFCASSSDRGPSSLHFGNGTRLTVT.